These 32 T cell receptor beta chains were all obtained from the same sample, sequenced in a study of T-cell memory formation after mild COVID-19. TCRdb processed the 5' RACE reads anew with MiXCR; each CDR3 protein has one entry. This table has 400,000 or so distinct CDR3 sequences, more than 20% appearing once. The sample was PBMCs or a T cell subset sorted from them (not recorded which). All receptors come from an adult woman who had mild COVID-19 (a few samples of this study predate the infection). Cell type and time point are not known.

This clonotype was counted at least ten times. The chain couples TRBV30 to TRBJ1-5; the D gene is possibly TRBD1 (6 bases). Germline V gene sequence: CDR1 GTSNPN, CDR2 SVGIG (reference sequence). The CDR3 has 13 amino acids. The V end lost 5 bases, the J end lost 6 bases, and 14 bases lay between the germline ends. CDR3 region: CAWEEQGGQPQHF. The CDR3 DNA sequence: TGTGCCTGGGAGGAACAAGGGGGTCAGCCCCAGCATTTT.

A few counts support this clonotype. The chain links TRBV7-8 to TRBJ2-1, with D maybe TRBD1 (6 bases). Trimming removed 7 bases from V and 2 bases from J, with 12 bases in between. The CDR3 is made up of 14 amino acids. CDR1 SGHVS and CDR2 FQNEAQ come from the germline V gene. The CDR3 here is CASTHRVTYNEQFF. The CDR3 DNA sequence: TGTGCCAGCACCCACAGGGTCACCTACAATGAGCAGTTCTTC.

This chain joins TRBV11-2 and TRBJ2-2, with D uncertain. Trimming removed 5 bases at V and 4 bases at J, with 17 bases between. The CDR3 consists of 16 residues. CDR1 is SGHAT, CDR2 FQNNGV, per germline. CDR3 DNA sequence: TGTGCCAGCAGCCACGCCAGCTCGACGGTCACCGGGGAGCTGTTTTTT. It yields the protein CASSHASSTVTGELFF.

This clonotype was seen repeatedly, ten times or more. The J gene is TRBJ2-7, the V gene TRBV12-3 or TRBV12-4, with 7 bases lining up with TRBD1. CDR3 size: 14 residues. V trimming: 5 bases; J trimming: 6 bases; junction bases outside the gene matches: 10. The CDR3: CASSMGQILSEQYF. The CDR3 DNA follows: TGTGCCAGCAGTATGGGACAGATTCTCTCCGAGCAGTACTTC.

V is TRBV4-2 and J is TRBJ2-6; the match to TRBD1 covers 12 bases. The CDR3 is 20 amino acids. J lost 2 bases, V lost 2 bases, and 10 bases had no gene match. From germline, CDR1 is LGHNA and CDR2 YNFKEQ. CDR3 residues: CASSQPSGTGGAAGANVLTF. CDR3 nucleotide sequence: TGTGCCAGCAGCCAACCGAGCGGGACAGGGGGCGCCGCTGGGGCCAACGTCCTGACTTTC.

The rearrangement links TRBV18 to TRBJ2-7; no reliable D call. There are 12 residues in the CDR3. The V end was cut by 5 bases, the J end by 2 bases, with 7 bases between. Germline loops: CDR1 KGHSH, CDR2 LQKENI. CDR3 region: CASSTEAYEQYF. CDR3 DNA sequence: TGTGCCAGCTCAACCGAGGCCTACGAGCAGTACTTC.

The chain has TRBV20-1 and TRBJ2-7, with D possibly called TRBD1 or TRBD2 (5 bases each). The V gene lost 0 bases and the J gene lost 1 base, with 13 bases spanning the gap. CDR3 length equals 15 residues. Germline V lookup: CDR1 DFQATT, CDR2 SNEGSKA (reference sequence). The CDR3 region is CSARDLGQRSYEQYF. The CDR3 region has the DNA TGCAGTGCTAGAGATCTGGGGCAGCGGTCCTACGAGCAGTACTTC.

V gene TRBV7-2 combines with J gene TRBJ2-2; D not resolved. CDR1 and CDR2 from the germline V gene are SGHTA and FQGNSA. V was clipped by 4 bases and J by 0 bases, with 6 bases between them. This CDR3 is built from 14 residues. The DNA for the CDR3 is TGTGCCAGCAGCTGGGTAACGAACACCGGGGAGCTGTTTTTT. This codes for CASSWVTNTGELFF. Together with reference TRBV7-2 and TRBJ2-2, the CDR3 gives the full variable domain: GAGVSQSPSNKVTEKGKDVELRCDPISGHTALYWYRQSLGQGLEFLIYFQGNSAPDKSGLPSDRFSAERTGGSVSTLTIQRTQQEDSAVYLCASSWVTNTGELFFGEGSRLTVL.

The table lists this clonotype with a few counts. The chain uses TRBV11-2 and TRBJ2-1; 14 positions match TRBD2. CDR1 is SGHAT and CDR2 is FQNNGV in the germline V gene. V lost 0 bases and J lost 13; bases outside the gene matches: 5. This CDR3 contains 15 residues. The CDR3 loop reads CASSLDGTSGRKQFF. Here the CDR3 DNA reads TGTGCCAGCAGCTTAGATGGGACTAGCGGGAGAAAACAGTTCTTC.

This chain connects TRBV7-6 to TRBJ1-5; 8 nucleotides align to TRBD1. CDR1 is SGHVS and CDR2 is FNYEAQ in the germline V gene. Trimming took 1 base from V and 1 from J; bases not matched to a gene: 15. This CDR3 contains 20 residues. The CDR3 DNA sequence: TGTGCCAGCAGCTTAGTAGCGTGGACAGGGCTTAGTGAAAGCAATCAGCCCCAGCATTTT. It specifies CASSLVAWTGLSESNQPQHF.

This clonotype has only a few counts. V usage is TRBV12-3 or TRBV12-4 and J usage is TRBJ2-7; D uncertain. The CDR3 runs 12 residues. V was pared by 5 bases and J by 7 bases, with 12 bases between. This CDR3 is CASSPLSNEQYF. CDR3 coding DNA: TGTGCCAGCAGTCCCCTATCTAATGAGCAGTACTTC.

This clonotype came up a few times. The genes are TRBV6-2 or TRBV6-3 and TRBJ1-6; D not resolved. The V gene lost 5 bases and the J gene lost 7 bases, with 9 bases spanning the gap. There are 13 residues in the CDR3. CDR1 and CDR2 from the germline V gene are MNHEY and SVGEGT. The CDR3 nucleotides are TGTGCCAGCAGTGCGGGGTACAATTCACCCCTCCACTTT. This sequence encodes CASSAGYNSPLHF.

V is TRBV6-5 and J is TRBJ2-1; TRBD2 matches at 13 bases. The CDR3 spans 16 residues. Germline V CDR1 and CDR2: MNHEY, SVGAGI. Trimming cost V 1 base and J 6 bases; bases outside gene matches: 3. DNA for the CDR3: TGTGCCAGCAGTTACTATGGGACTAGCGGGACCAATGAGCAGTTCTTC. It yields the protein CASSYYGTSGTNEQFF.

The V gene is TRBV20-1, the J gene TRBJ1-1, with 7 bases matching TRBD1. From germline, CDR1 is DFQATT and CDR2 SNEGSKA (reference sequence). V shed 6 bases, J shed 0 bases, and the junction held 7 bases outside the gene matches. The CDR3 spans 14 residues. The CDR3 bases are TGCAGTGCCAGGGGGGTACCTATGAACACTGAAGCTTTCTTT. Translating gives CSARGVPMNTEAFF.

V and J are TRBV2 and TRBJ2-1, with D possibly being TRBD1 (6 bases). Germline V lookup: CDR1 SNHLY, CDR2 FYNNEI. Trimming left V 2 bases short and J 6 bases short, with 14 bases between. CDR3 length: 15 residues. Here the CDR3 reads CASSELHSRGNEQFF. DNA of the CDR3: TGTGCCAGCAGTGAACTCCACTCCAGGGGCAATGAGCAGTTCTTC.

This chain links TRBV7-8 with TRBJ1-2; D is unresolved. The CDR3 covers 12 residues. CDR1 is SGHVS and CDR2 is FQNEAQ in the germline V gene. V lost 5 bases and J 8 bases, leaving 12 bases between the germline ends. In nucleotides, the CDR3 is TGTGCCAGCAGCCCCCGGGCCAAAGGCTACACCTTC. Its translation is CASSPRAKGYTF. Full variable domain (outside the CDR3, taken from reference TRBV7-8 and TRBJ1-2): GAGVSQSPRYKVAKRGQDVALRCDPISGHVSLFWYQQALGQGPEFLTYFQNEAQLDKSGLPSDRFFAERPEGSVSTLKIQRTQQEDSAVYLCASSPRAKGYTFGSGTRLTVV.

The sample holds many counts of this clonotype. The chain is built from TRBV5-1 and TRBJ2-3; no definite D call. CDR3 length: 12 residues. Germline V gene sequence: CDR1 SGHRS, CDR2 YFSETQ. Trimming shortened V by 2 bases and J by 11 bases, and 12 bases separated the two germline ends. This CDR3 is CASSLLGVEQYF. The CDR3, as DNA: TGCGCCAGCAGCTTATTAGGCGTGGAGCAGTATTTT. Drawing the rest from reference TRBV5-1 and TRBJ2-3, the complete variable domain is KAGVTQTPRYLIKTRGQQVTLSCSPISGHRSVSWYQQTPGQGLQFLFEYFSETQRNKGNFPGRFSGRQFSNSRSEMNVSTLELGDSALYLCASSLLGVEQYFGPGTRLTVL.

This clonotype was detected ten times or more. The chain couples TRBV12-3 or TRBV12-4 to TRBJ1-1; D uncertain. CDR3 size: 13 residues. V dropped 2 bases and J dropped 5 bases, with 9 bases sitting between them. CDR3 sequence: CASSLMGGTEAFF. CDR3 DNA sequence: TGTGCCAGCAGTTTAATGGGTGGAACTGAAGCTTTCTTT.

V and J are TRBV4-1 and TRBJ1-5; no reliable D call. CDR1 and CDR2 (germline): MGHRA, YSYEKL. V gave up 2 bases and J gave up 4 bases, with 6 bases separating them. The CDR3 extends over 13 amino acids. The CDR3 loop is CASSQFINQPQHF. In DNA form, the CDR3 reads TGCGCCAGCAGCCAATTCATAAATCAGCCCCAGCATTTT.

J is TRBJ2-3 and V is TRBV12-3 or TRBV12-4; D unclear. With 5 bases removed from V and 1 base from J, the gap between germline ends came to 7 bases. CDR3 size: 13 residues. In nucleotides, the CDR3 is TGTGCCAGCAGTCCCCGGCGCACAGATACGCAGTATTTT. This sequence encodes CASSPRRTDTQYF.

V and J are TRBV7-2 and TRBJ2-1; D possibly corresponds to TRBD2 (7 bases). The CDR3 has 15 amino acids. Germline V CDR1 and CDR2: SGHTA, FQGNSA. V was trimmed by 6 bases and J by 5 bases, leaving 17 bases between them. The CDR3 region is CASSFGGGSNNEQFF. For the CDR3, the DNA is TGTGCCAGCAGTTTCGGCGGGGGCTCAAACAATGAGCAGTTCTTC.

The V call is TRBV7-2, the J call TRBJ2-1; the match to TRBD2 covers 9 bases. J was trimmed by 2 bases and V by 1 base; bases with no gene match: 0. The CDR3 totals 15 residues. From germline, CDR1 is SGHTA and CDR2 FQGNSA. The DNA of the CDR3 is TGTGCCAGCAGCTTAGTAGCGGGAGCCTACAATGAGCAGTTCTTC. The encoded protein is CASSLVAGAYNEQFF.

This CDR3 is CASRRQGYNSPLHF. For the CDR3, the DNA is TGTGCCAGCAGACGACAGGGATATAATTCACCCCTCCACTTT. The rearrangement joins TRBV12-3 or TRBV12-4 to TRBJ1-6, with TRBD1 identical over 7 bases. Trimming at V came to 6 bases and at J to 4 bases, leaving 3 bases not matched to a gene. CDR3 length: 14 residues.

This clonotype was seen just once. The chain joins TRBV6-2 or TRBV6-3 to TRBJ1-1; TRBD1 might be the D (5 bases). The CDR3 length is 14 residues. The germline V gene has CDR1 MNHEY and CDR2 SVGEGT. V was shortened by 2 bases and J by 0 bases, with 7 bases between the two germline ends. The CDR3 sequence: CASSYAGLNTEAFF. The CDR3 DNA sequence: TGTGCCAGCAGTTACGCAGGGCTGAACACTGAAGCTTTCTTT.

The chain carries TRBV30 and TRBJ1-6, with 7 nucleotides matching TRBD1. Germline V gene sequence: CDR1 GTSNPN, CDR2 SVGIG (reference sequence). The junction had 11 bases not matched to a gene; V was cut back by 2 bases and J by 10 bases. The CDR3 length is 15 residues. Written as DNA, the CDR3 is TGTGCCTGGAGTCCAAGACAGGGTGGGGGATCACCCCTCCACTTT. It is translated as CAWSPRQGGGSPLHF. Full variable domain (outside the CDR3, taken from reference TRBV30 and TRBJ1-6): SQTIHQWPATLVQPVGSPLSLECTVEGTSNPNLYWYRQAAGRGLQLLFYSVGIGQISSEVPQNLSASRPQDRQFILSSKKLLLSDSGFYLCAWSPRQGGGSPLHFGNGTRLTVT.

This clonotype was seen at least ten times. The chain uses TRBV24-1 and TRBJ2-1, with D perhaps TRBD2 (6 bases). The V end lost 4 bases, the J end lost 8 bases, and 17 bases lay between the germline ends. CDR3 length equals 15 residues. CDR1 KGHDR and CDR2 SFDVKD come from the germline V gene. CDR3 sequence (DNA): TGTGCCACCAGTGACGCGGCAACTAGCACGGATGAGCAGTTCTTC. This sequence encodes CATSDAATSTDEQFF.

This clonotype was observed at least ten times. The CDR3 region has the DNA TGCGCCAGCAGATCCGGGACTAGCGGGTCTGCCGGGGAGCTGTTTTTT. This encodes CASRSGTSGSAGELFF. The chain links TRBV5-1 to TRBJ2-2; 12 bases align to TRBD2. CDR1 is SGHRS and CDR2 is YFSETQ in the germline V gene. This CDR3 has 16 amino acids. V shed 5 bases and J 6 bases; nucleotides not matched to a gene: 8.

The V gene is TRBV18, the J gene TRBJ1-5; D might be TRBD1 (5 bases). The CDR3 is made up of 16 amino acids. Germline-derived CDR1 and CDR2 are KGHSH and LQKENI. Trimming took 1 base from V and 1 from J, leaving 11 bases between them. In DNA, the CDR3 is TGTGCCAGCTCACCACGGGGGGTGGGGAGCAATCAGCCCCAGCATTTT. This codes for CASSPRGVGSNQPQHF.

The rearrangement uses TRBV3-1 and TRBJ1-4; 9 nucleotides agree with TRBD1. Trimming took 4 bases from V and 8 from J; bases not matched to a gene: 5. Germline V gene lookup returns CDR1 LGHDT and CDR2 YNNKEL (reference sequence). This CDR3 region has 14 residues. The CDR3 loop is CASSRGQGKEKLFF. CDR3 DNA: TGTGCCAGCAGCCGCGGACAGGGGAAAGAAAAACTGTTTTTT.

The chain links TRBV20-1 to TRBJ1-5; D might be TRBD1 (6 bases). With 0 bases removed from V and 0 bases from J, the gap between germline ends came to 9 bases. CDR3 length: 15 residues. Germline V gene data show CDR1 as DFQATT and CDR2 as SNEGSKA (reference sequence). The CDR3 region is CSARDTGYSNQPQHF. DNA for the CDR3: TGCAGTGCTAGAGATACAGGGTATAGCAATCAGCCCCAGCATTTT.

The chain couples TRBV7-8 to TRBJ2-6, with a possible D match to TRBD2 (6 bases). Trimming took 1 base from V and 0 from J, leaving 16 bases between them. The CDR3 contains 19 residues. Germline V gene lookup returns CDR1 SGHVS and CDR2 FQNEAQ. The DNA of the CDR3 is TGTGCCAGCAGCTTAGTGCATCGACTGGAGGGCTCTGGGGCCAACGTCCTGACTTTC. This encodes CASSLVHRLEGSGANVLTF.

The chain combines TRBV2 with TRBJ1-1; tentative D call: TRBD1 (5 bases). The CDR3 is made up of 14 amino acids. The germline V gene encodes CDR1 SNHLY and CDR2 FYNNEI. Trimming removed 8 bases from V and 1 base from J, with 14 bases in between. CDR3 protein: CASGQRTANTEAFF. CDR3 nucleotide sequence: TGTGCCAGCGGACAAAGGACGGCGAACACTGAAGCTTTCTTT.